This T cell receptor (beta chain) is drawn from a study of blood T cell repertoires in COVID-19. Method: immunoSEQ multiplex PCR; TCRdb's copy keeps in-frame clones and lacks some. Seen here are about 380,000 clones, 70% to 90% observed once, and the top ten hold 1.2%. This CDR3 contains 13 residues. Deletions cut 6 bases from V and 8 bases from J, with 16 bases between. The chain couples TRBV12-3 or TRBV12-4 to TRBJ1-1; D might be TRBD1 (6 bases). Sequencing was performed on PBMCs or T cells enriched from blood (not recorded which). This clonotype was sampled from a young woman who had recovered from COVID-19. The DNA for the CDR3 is TGTGCCAGCAGCGCCGGGACAATCCGGGAAGCTTTCTTT. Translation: CASSAGTIREAFF.